This TCR beta chain appears in the sequencing data of a study of blood T cells in healthy people across ages (dated by TCRdb to the mid-2010s). A note on the overall study: In model experiments, template switching captured about one uniquely barcoded TCR beta cDNA molecule for every two T cells. The study analyzed two additional independent replicas of 1 million unique cDNA reads from the same blood draw for two donors, one aged 18 to 30 and one aged 80 or older. Donors of different ages were randomly distributed across sequencing lanes to avoid experimental bias. The study measured age-related changes in TCR beta repertoire diversity using deep sequencing normalized with unique cDNA molecular identifiers. The donors were divided into four age groups: young (average roughly 17 years), middle-aged (roughly 42), aged (62) and long-lived (about 90).

Libraries were constructed by 5' RACE. The sequencer was an Illumina HiSeq 2500. The second PCR ran for about 6 to 12 cycles and used a J-beta primer mix along with a sample-barcoded 5' primer. Each TCR beta cDNA molecule received a unique molecular identifier from a template-switch 5' adaptor carrying 12 random nucleotides. Each sample yielded at least 3 million CDR3-containing paired-end reads. First-strand cDNA was synthesized from all RNA with the Mint cDNA synthesis kit, primed by a TRBC-specific oligonucleotide. All cDNA was treated with uracil-DNA glycosylase and then went through a first 18-cycle PCR with the universal primers M1SS and BC2_uni_R. The authors' pipeline ran thus. For normalization, 1 million high-quality reads were randomly selected from each sample, with every read carrying a distinct molecular identifier. Reads sharing molecular identifiers were discarded rather than binned into consensus sequences. MiTCR, run with a Q25 quality threshold and the strictest error-elimination algorithm, handled CDR3 identification, clonotype clustering and error correction. A nonparametric unseen species model with Euler transformation was used to estimate a lower bound on total TCR beta diversity. TCRdb's own reprocessing of the public reads used fastp at Q25 and MiXCR and kept productive beta chains. Each CDR3 protein appears once, grouped with its most common genes and DNA. V and J calls and clone size were set by TCRdb, not the authors. Across this sample there are 730,000 or so distinct CDR3 sequences, with approximately 43% seen only once. The leading ten clones occupy approximately 22% of the sample.

Donors were approximately 42 systemically healthy Caucasian individuals from Russia aged roughly 6 to 100 years. Each donor gave ten milliliters of peripheral blood, collected into EDTA-treated Vacutainer tubes. Ficoll-Paque density-gradient centrifugation was used to isolate PBMCs, with at least 6 million obtained per sample. Trizol reagent was used to extract total RNA from PBMCs, with at least 6 micrograms per sample. Naive CD45RAhigh/CD27high T cell percentages were measured by flow cytometry on a PBMC aliquot from every donor. The CDR3 holds 16 amino acids from the cysteine to the phenylalanine. Here the CDR3 DNA is all that survives: 48 bases in frame from base 1. V is clipped by 1 base and J by 5 bases, and the sequence between their germline boundaries is 15 bases long. Based on the germline V gene, the CDR1 and CDR2 sequences are MNHNS and SASEGT. On the study overall, not on this receptor specifically: Estimates of total diversity from one million sequenced T cells were regarded as lower bounds and underestimates. Because the CMV infection status of the donors was unknown, age-related changes in expanded clonotypes may potentially have been confounded. The long-lived group showed more naive CD4+ T cells, fewer expanded clones and increased TCR diversity than the aged group, suggesting age selection. Bulk unsorted PBMC profiling prevented conclusive comparison of naive and antigen-experienced compartments. A strong correlation was found between observed TCR beta diversity and the percentage of naive T cells measured by flow cytometry. Observed TCR beta diversity per million T cells fell roughly linearly with age, and a significant reduction was already apparent by age around 40.

With respect to this clonotype: Its antigen target is currently unknown. The sample holds no much larger clone one base away, and base qualities are not on file.

In this chain, TRBV6-1 is recombined with TRBJ2-1, with the D gene not clear enough to name. The sequence derives from a woman aged 55-69 years in good health. The sequencing input was blood. The DNA sequence is as follows: TGTGCCAGCAGTGAAGTAGGTGCCATTTGGGACAATGAGCAGTTCTTC. This is translated as CASSEVGAIWDNEQFF.